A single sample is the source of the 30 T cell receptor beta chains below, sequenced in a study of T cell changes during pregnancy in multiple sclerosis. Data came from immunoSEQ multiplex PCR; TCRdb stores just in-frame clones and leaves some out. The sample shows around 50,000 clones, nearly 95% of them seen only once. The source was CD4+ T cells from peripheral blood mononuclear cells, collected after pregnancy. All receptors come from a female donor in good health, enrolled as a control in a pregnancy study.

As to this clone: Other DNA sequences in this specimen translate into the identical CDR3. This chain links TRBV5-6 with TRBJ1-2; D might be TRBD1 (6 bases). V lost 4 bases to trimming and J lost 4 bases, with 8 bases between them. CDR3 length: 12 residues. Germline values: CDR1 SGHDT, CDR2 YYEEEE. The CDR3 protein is CASSADSYGYTF. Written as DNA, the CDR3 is TGTGCCAGCAGCGCGGACAGCTATGGCTACACCTTC.

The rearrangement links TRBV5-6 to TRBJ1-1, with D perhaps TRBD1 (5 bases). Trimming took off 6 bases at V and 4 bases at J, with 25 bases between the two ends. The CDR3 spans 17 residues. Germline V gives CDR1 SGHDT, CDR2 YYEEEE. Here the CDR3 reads CASTLRAGVLVGTEAFF. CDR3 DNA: TGTGCCAGCACCCTGCGGGCGGGGGTGCTGGTGGGCACTGAAGCTTTCTTT.

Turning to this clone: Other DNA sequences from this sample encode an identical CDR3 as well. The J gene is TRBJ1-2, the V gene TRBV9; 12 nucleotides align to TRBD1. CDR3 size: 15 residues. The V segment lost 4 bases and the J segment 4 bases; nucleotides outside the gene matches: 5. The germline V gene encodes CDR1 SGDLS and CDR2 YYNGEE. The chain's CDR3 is CASSPGTGGLYGYTF. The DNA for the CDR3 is TGTGCCAGCAGCCCAGGGACAGGGGGCCTCTATGGCTACACCTTC.

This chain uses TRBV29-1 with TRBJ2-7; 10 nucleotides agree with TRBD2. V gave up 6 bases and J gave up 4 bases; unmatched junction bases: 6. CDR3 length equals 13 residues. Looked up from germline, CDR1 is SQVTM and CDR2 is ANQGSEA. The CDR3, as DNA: TGCAGCGTCAAGCGGGAGGGGCCGTACGAGCAGTACTTC. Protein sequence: CSVKREGPYEQYF.

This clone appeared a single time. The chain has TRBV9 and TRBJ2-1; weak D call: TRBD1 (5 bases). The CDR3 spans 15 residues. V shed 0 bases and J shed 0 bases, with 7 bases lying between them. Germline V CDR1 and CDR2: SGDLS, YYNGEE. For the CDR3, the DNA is TGTGCCAGCAGCGTAGACAGGAACTCCTACAATGAGCAGTTCTTC. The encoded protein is CASSVDRNSYNEQFF.

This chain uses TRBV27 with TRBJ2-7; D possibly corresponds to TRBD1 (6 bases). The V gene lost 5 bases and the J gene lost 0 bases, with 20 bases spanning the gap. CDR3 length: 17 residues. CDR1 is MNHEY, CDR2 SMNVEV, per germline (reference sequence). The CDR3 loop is CASSVRGQGLSSYEQYF. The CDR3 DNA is TGTGCCAGCAGTGTTCGGGGTCAGGGGCTGAGCTCCTACGAGCAGTACTTC.

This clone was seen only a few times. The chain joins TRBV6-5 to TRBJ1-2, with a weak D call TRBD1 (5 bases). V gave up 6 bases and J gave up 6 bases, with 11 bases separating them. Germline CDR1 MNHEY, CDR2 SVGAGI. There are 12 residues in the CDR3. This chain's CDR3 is CASSRAGNGYTF. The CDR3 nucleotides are TGTGCCAGCAGCCGGGCAGGGAATGGCTACACCTTC.

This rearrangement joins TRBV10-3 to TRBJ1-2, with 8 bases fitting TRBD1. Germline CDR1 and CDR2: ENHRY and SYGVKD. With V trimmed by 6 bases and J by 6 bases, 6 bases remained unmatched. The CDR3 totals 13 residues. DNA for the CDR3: TGTGCCATCAGGACGGACAGGGTACATGGCTACACCTTC. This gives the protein CAIRTDRVHGYTF.

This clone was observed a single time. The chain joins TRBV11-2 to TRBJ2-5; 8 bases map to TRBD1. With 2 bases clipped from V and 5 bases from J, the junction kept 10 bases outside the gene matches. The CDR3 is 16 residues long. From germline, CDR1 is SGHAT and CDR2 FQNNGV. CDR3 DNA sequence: TGTGCCAGCAGCTTATCCGAGACAGGGGCGTGGGAGACCCAGTACTTC. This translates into CASSLSETGAWETQYF. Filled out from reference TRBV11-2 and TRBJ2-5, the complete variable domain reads EAGVAQSPRYKIIEKRQSVAFWCNPISGHATLYWYQQILGQGPKLLIQFQNNGVVDDSQLPKDRFSAERLKGVDSTLKIQPAKLEDSAVYLCASSLSETGAWETQYFGPGTRLLVL.

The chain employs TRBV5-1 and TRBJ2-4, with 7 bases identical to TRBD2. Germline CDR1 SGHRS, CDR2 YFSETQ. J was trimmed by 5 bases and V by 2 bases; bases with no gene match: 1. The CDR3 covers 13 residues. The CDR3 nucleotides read TGCGCCAGCAGCTTCGGACTAGAAAACATTCAGTACTTC. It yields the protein CASSFGLENIQYF.

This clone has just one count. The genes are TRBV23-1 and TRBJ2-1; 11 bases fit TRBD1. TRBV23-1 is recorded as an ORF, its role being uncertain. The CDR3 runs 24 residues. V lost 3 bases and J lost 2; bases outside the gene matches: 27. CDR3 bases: TGCGCCAGCAGTCACCCCGATACACGAACGGGACAGGGGGTTGGCGGGGGTCCCTACAATGAGCAGTTCTTC. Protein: CASSHPDTRTGQGVGGGPYNEQFF.

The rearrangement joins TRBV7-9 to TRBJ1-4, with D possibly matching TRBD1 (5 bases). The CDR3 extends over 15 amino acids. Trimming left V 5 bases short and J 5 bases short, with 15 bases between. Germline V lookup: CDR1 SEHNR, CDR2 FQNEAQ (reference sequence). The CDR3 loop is CASSPGGGANEKLFF. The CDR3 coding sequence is TGTGCCAGCAGCCCCGGGGGGGGTGCAAATGAAAAACTGTTTTTT.

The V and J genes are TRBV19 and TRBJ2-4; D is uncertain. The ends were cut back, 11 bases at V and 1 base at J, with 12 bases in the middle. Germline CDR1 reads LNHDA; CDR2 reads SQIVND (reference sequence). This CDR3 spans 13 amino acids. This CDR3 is CACLGQAKNIQYF. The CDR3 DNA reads TGTGCCTGTCTAGGCCAGGCCAAAAACATTCAGTACTTC.

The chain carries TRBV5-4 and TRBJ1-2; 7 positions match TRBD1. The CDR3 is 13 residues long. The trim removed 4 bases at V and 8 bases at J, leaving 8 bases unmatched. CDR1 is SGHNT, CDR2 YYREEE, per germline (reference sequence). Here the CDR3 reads CASSTDRSGGYTF. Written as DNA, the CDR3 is TGTGCCAGCAGCACGGACAGGTCGGGCGGCTACACCTTC.

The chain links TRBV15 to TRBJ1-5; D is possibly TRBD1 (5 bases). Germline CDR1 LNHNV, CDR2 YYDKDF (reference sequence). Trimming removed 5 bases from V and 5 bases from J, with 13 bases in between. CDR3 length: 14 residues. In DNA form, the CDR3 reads TGTGCCACCAGCTTACCCCAGGGCCATCAGCCCCAGCATTTT. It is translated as CATSLPQGHQPQHF.

The CDR3 DNA is TGCGCCAGCAGCGTTAGCGGGAGCGAAGATACGCAGTATTTT. It is translated as CASSVSGSEDTQYF. The V call is TRBV5-1, the J call TRBJ2-3, with 9 bases fitting TRBD2. Germline CDR1 is SGHRS and CDR2 is YFSETQ. The CDR3 has 14 residues. With V trimmed by 4 bases and J by 5 bases, 5 bases remained unmatched.

For the CDR3, the DNA is TGCGCCAGTGAGCGGGGGGGTTACAATGAGCAGTTCTTC. Translated: CASERGGYNEQFF. The J gene is TRBJ2-1, the V gene TRBV5-1; 10 nucleotides line up with TRBD2. With V trimmed by 8 bases and J by 4 bases, 3 bases remained unmatched. The CDR3 is 13 amino acids. Germline loops: CDR1 SGHRS, CDR2 YFSETQ.

The CDR3 is CASSQVFGGLAGSTGELFF. DNA for the CDR3: TGTGCCAGCAGCCAAGTTTTTGGCGGGCTAGCGGGATCCACCGGGGAGCTGTTTTTT. The chain is built from TRBV4-2 and TRBJ2-2, with 9 bases fitting TRBD2. This CDR3 region has 19 residues. Germline V gives CDR1 LGHNA, CDR2 YNFKEQ. Germline trimming cut 1 base from V and 4 bases from J; bases unmatched to any gene: 13.

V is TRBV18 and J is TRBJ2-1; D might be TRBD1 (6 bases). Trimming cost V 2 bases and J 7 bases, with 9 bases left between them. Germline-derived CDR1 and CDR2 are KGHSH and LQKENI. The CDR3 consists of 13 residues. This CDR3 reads CASSPVGQNEQFF. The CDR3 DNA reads TGTGCCAGCTCACCAGTAGGACAGAATGAGCAGTTCTTC.

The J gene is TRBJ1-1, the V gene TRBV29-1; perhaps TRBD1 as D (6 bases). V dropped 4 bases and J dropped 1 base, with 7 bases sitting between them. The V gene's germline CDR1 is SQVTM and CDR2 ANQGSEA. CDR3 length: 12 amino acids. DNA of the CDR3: TGCAGCGTTGTAGGGGGGAACACTGAAGCTTTCTTT. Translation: CSVVGGNTEAFF.

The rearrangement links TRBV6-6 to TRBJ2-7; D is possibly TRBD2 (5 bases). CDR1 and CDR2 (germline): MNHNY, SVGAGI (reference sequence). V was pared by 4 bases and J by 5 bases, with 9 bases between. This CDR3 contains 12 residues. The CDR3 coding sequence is TGTGCCAGCAGTTCTAGCAGGAACGAGCAGTACTTC. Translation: CASSSSRNEQYF.

CDR3 region: CASSLVGGGGTEAFF. The CDR3 region has the DNA TGCGCCAGCAGCTTGGTCGGTGGGGGAGGCACTGAAGCTTTCTTT. V is TRBV5-1 and J is TRBJ1-1, with D maybe TRBD1 (5 bases). Germline V gene sequence: CDR1 SGHRS, CDR2 YFSETQ. V was cut by 0 bases and J by 4 bases, with 13 bases left in between. CDR3 size: 15 residues.

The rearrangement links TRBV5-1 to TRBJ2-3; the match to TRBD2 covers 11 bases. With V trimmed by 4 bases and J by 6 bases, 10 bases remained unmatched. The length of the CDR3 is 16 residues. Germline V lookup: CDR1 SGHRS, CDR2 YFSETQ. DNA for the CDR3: TGCGCCAGCAGCCCGGGTGGGACTAGCGGCAGGGATACGCAGTATTTT. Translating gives CASSPGGTSGRDTQYF.

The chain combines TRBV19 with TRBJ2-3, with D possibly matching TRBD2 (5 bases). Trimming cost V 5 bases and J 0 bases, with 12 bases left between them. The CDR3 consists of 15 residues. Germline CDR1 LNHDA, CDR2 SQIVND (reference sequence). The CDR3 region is CASSQWRISTDTQYF. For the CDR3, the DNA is TGTGCCAGTAGTCAATGGAGGATTAGCACAGATACGCAGTATTTT. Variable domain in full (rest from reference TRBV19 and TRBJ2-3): DGGITQSPKYLFRKEGQNVTLSCEQNLNHDAMYWYRQDPGQGLRLIYYSQIVNDFQKGDIAEGYSVSREKKESFPLTVTSAQKNPTAFYLCASSQWRISTDTQYFGPGTRLTVL.

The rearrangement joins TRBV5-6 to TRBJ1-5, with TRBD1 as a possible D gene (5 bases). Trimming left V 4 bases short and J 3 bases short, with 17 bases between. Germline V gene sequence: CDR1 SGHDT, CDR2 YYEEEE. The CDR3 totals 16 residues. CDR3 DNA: TGTGCCAGCAGCCACCTCGGGACGGGAGACAATCAGCCCCAGCATTTT. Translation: CASSHLGTGDNQPQHF.

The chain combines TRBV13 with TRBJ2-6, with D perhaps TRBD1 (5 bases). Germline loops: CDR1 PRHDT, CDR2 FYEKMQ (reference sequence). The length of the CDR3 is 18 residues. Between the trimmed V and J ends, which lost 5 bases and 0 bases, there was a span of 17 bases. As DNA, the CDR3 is TGTGCCAGCAGCGACCGTATCCGGACAACCTCTGGGGCCAACGTCCTGACTTTC. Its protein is CASSDRIRTTSGANVLTF.

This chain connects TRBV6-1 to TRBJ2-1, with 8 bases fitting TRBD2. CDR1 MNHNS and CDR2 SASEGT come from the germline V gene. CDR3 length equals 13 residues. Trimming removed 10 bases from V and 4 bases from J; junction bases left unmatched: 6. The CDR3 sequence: CATPGLGYNEQFF. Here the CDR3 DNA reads TGTGCCACCCCGGGACTAGGATACAATGAGCAGTTCTTC.

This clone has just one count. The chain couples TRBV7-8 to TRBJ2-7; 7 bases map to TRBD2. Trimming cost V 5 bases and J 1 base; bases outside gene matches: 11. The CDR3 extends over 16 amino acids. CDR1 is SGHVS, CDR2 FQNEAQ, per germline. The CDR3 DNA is TGTGCCAGCAGCGCGGGACTATCCCCCTCTTCCTACGAGCAGTACTTC. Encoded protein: CASSAGLSPSSYEQYF.

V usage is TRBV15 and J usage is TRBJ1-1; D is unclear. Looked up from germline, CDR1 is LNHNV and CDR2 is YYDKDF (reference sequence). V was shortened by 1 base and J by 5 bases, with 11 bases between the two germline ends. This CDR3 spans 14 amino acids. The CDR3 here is CATSRVREDTEAFF. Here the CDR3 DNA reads TGTGCCACCAGCAGAGTAAGAGAGGATACTGAAGCTTTCTTT.

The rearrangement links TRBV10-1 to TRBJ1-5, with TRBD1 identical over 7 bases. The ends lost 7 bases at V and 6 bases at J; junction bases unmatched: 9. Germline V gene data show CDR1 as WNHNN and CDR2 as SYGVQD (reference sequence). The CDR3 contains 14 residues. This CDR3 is CASTPDRLSQPQHF. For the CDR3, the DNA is TGCGCCAGCACACCGGACAGGTTATCTCAGCCCCAGCATTTT.